This T cell receptor (beta chain) was sequenced during a study of technical replicates of blood from a few donors (TCRdb year 2017). The library was made by the immunoSEQ multiplex PCR assay. TCRdb mirrors the immuneACCESS table, restricted to in-frame sequences. Some clones are absent from its copies; in checked studies, under half trace to an unresolved V gene, and the reason for the others is unknown. The sample yields about 73,000 clones; 90% to 95% were counted once. The top ten hold roughly 4.5% of the sample. Comments on this clone: Its antigen is not yet known. Within one base of it there is no much larger clone, and no base qualities were kept.

Including cysteine and phenylalanine, the CDR3 has 17 amino acids. Kept here is only the CDR3 DNA, which spans 51 bases and is read in frame from base 1. V ends up 6 bases short and J 0 bases short, with an unmatched junction base count of 8. The receptor's source is a human donor in good health. Some clones in this sample may be carry-over from other donors' samples. This chain joins TRBV23-1 to TRBJ1-5; 10 middle bases align to TRBD1. TRBV23-1 is an ORF, and what it does is uncertain. The sample consisted of PBMCs. The CDR3 corresponds to CASRPGQGRYSNQPQHF. The DNA sequence is TGCGCCAGCAGACCGGGACAGGGGCGATATAGCAATCAGCCCCAGCATTTT.